These 30 T cell receptor beta chains originate from one sample sequenced in a study of blood T cell repertoires in COVID-19 (dated by TCRdb to the early 2020s). Receptors were amplified or captured by the immunoSEQ multiplex PCR assay. TCRdb took over this immuneACCESS table, retaining in-frame rearrangements with V and J assigned. Such tables are incomplete; in checked studies, under half of the missing clones stem from an unresolved V gene, and the remainder is unexplained. The sample includes approximately 190,000 clones, with 85% to 90% observed a single time. The ten largest clones take up 4.5% to 7.5% of the sample. The material sequenced was peripheral blood. These receptors came from an elderly man with acute or convalescent COVID-19.

J is TRBJ1-5 and V is TRBV7-9, with D possibly matching TRBD1 (5 bases). Trimming stripped 2 bases from V and 7 bases from J, with 9 bases between. Per the germline V gene, CDR1 is SEHNR and CDR2 is FQNEAQ (reference sequence). This CDR3 region has 13 residues. The CDR3 loop is CASSLTTGQPQHF. DNA of the CDR3: TGTGCCAGCAGCTTAACAACAGGCCAGCCCCAGCATTTT.

This chain links TRBV25-1 with TRBJ1-1, with D hard to call. Trimming removed 1 base at V and 3 bases at J, with 18 bases between. CDR3 size: 17 residues. CDR1 MGHDK and CDR2 SYGVNS come from the germline V gene. The CDR3 DNA sequence: TGTGCCAGCAGTGAATTCCTTGCAGGAGGAGTGGACACTGAAGCTTTCTTT. It specifies CASSEFLAGGVDTEAFF.

This chain connects TRBV28 to TRBJ1-1; TRBD1 matches at 8 bases. Germline CDR1 and CDR2: MDHEN and SYDVKM. Trimming at V came to 6 bases and at J to 0 bases, leaving 12 bases not matched to a gene. This CDR3 contains 17 residues. In DNA form, the CDR3 reads TGTGCCAGCAGCCATTTAGGCCACAGGGGGATGAACACTGAAGCTTTCTTT. It encodes CASSHLGHRGMNTEAFF.

The rearrangement joins TRBV7-2 to TRBJ2-3, with 8 bases fitting TRBD2. The CDR3 covers 17 residues. CDR1 SGHTA and CDR2 FQGNSA come from the germline V gene. V lost 5 bases and J lost 5; bases outside the gene matches: 15. CDR3 in amino acids: CASSPRAGGLGEDTQYF. In DNA, the CDR3 is TGTGCCAGCAGCCCCCGGGCGGGAGGACTCGGGGAAGATACGCAGTATTTT.

This rearrangement joins TRBV5-1 to TRBJ1-1, with 8 bases fitting TRBD1. V shed 2 bases, J shed 5 bases, and the junction held 5 bases outside the gene matches. CDR1 SGHRS and CDR2 YFSETQ come from the germline V gene. The CDR3 runs 14 residues. The CDR3 region is CASSLGQGRTEAFF. Here the CDR3 DNA reads TGCGCCAGCAGCTTAGGACAGGGAAGGACTGAAGCTTTCTTT.

The chain employs TRBV4-2 and TRBJ1-5; tentative D call: TRBD1 (5 bases). Germline V gene sequence: CDR1 LGHNA, CDR2 YNFKEQ. Trimming cost V 0 bases and J 6 bases, with 15 bases left between them. The CDR3 sequence is 16 residues long. The CDR3 bases are TGTGCCAGCAGCCAAGATCGGAGCGGGGGAGGTCAGCCCCAGCATTTT. As protein: CASSQDRSGGGQPQHF.

The V call is TRBV5-4, the J call TRBJ1-2; D uncertain. From germline, CDR1 is SGHNT and CDR2 YYREEE (reference sequence). This CDR3 spans 18 amino acids. Trimming took off 0 bases at V and 5 bases at J, with 23 bases between the two ends. The CDR3 loop reads CASSLVMAAPGGGYGYTF. CDR3 nucleotides: TGTGCCAGCAGCTTGGTGATGGCCGCTCCCGGAGGAGGGTATGGCTACACCTTC. Using reference TRBV5-4 and TRBJ1-2 for the parts outside the CDR3, the full variable domain is ETGVTQSPTHLIKTRGQQVTLRCSSQSGHNTVSWYQQALGQGPQFIFQYYREEENGRGNFPPRFSGLQFPNYSSELNVNALELDDSALYLCASSLVMAAPGGGYGYTFGSGTRLTVV.

This chain joins TRBV10-3 and TRBJ1-2; 9 bases fit TRBD1. V lost 10 bases and J lost 1; bases outside the gene matches: 10. The CDR3 is made up of 15 amino acids. Per germline, CDR1 ENHRY and CDR2 SYGVKD. The chain's CDR3 is CATRARTGDNYGYTF. The CDR3 coding sequence is TGTGCCACCAGGGCCAGGACAGGGGATAACTATGGCTACACCTTC.

The rearrangement links TRBV27 to TRBJ1-3; 7 bases are shared with TRBD1. This CDR3 is built from 14 residues. Trimming took 6 bases from V and 3 from J; bases not matched to a gene: 5. The V gene's germline CDR1 is MNHEY and CDR2 SMNVEV (reference sequence). CDR3 nucleotide sequence: TGTGCCAGCAGGGAGACAGGGCTTGGAAACACCATATATTTT. This encodes CASRETGLGNTIYF.

The chain links TRBV5-6 to TRBJ2-5, with TRBD1 matching over 8 bases. With 3 bases clipped from V and 5 bases from J, the junction kept 12 bases outside the gene matches. Germline V lookup: CDR1 SGHDT, CDR2 YYEEEE. The CDR3 is made up of 16 amino acids. The CDR3, as DNA: TGTGCCAGCAGCTCCCGATCACAGGGGGGTAGGGAGACCCAGTACTTC. This codes for CASSSRSQGGRETQYF.

This sequence joins TRBV5-1 and TRBJ2-2, with 7 bases fitting TRBD2. This CDR3 spans 16 amino acids. Germline V gene data show CDR1 as SGHRS and CDR2 as YFSETQ. V trimming: 0 bases; J trimming: 2 bases; junction bases outside the gene matches: 4. DNA for the CDR3: TGCGCCAGCAGCTTGGTTGTAGCGGGTAACACCGGGGAGCTGTTTTTT. Translated, it gives CASSLVVAGNTGELFF.

V is TRBV11-3 and J is TRBJ2-1, with 8 bases fitting TRBD1. CDR3 length: 15 amino acids. Unmatched junction bases numbered 9, after V lost 3 bases and J lost 8 bases. Germline assignment: CDR1 SGHNT and CDR2 YENEEA. This CDR3 reads CASSFGQGARYEQFF. In DNA form, the CDR3 reads TGTGCCAGCAGCTTCGGGCAGGGGGCGCGATATGAGCAGTTCTTC.

J is TRBJ1-5 and V is TRBV6-6; D is unresolved. Per germline, CDR1 MNHNY and CDR2 SVGAGI (reference sequence). V was trimmed by 2 bases and J by 6 bases, leaving 14 bases between them. This CDR3 is 15 amino acids long. The CDR3 bases are TGTGCCAGCAGTTACCCGATAGCGGAGGGTCAGCCCCAGCATTTT. The encoded protein is CASSYPIAEGQPQHF.

The chain employs TRBV11-2 and TRBJ2-1; 8 bases line up with TRBD2. The CDR3 runs to 15 residues. V shed 5 bases and J 4 bases; nucleotides not matched to a gene: 7. CDR1 and CDR2 from the germline V gene are SGHAT and FQNNGV. CDR3 region: CASSLAGGSYNEQFF. In DNA form, the CDR3 reads TGTGCCAGCAGCCTCGCGGGAGGAAGTTACAATGAGCAGTTCTTC.

The V call is TRBV28, the J call TRBJ1-5, with D perhaps matching TRBD1 (6 bases). The CDR3 has 19 residues. V was cut by 3 bases and J by 1 base, with 22 bases left in between. CDR1 and CDR2 (germline): MDHEN, SYDVKM. CDR3 protein: CASSFRPNGAGVSNQPQHF. Written as DNA, the CDR3 is TGTGCCAGCAGTTTCAGACCAAACGGGGCAGGGGTAAGCAATCAGCCCCAGCATTTT. Filled out from reference TRBV28 and TRBJ1-5, the complete variable domain reads DVKVTQSSRYLVKRTGEKVFLECVQDMDHENMFWYRQDPGLGLRLIYFSYDVKMKEKGDIPEGYSVSREKKERFSLILESASTNQTSMYLCASSFRPNGAGVSNQPQHFGDGTRLSIL.

The V call is TRBV11-2, the J call TRBJ1-1; D gene ambiguous. Germline CDR1 is SGHAT and CDR2 is FQNNGV. The CDR3 length is 13 residues. Trimming left V 4 bases short and J 1 base short, with 7 bases between. DNA for the CDR3: TGTGCCAGCAGCTCCGGAGCGAACACTGAAGCTTTCTTT. Protein product: CASSSGANTEAFF.

This clone was recorded only once. The chain carries TRBV7-2 and TRBJ2-2, with TRBD1 matching 8 bases. V gave up 5 bases and J gave up 4 bases; unmatched junction bases: 6. The germline V gene encodes CDR1 SGHTA and CDR2 FQGNSA. The CDR3 loop spans 15 amino acids. The CDR3 loop is CASSPQGAFTGELFF. The CDR3 bases are TGTGCCAGCAGCCCCCAGGGGGCGTTCACCGGGGAGCTGTTTTTT.

V usage is TRBV5-5 and J usage is TRBJ2-7; D is unclear. V lost 5 bases and J lost 0, with 12 bases in between. The CDR3 spans 14 residues. Germline values: CDR1 SGHKS, CDR2 YYEKEE (reference sequence). CDR3 sequence (DNA): TGTGCCAGCAGGCCAGGTCCAAGCTCCTACGAGCAGTACGTC. Its protein is CASRPGPSSYEQYV.

The chain links TRBV11-2 to TRBJ2-1; TRBD2 matches at 12 bases. This CDR3 is 16 amino acids long. V lost 5 bases and J lost 7; bases outside the gene matches: 9. Per germline, CDR1 SGHAT and CDR2 FQNNGV. The CDR3: CASSLRLAGVSNEQFF. The CDR3 coding sequence is TGTGCCAGCAGCCTACGACTAGCGGGAGTATCAAATGAGCAGTTCTTC.

J is TRBJ1-5 and V is TRBV7-2, with 8 bases matching TRBD1. The CDR3 has 16 amino acids. V lost 1 base and J lost 5; bases outside the gene matches: 7. The germline gives CDR1 SGHTA, CDR2 FQGNSA. The CDR3 region is CASSLGAGGADQPQHF. The CDR3 DNA reads TGTGCCAGCAGCTTAGGGGCAGGGGGCGCAGATCAGCCCCAGCATTTT. Complete variable domain (other parts from reference TRBV7-2 and TRBJ1-5): GAGVSQSPSNKVTEKGKDVELRCDPISGHTALYWYRQSLGQGLEFLIYFQGNSAPDKSGLPSDRFSAERTGGSVSTLTIQRTQQEDSAVYLCASSLGAGGADQPQHFGDGTRLSIL.

The J gene is TRBJ1-1, the V gene TRBV12-3 or TRBV12-4, with D unresolved. V was shortened by 2 bases and J by 1 base, with 5 bases between the two germline ends. This CDR3 region has 13 residues. The DNA of the CDR3 is TGTGCCAGCAGTTTAAAACAGAACACTGAAGCTTTCTTT. Its protein product is CASSLKQNTEAFF.

The chain recombines TRBV28 with TRBJ1-2; possible D gene TRBD1, 5 bases. The length of the CDR3 is 12 residues. Germline-derived CDR1 and CDR2 are MDHEN and SYDVKM. The V and J ends lost 6 bases and 4 bases respectively, with 9 bases between them. The CDR3 protein is CASSPGVYGYTF. The CDR3 DNA follows: TGTGCCAGCAGCCCGGGGGTCTATGGCTACACCTTC.

Concerning this clone: This sample includes further DNA sequences coding for the same CDR3. The chain combines TRBV6-5 with TRBJ2-7; 8 nucleotides align to TRBD1. The V and J ends lost 6 bases and 2 bases, in that order; junction bases with no gene match: 0. CDR1 and CDR2 from the germline V gene are MNHEY and SVGAGI. The CDR3 totals 12 residues. The CDR3 here is CASRGQAYEQYV. For the CDR3, the DNA is TGTGCCAGCAGGGGACAGGCCTACGAGCAGTACGTC.

The rearrangement uses TRBV10-3 and TRBJ1-6; 9 bases map to TRBD1. The CDR3 extends over 14 amino acids. Germline V lookup: CDR1 ENHRY, CDR2 SYGVKD. After removal of 6 bases from V and 7 bases from J, the junction contained 4 bases not matched to a gene. CDR3 in DNA: TGTGCCATCAGCAGGACAGGGGAGAATTCACCCCTCCACTTT. The encoded protein is CAISRTGENSPLHF.

DNA of the CDR3: TGTGCCAGCCGTACCGGGACTAGCGGGAGGGCACAGAGCTCCTACGAGCAGTACGTC. It specifies CASRTGTSGRAQSSYEQYV. The gene calls are TRBV21-1 and TRBJ2-7; the tabulated D call, TRBD2, remains unverified against the DNA. TRBV21-1 is a recognized pseudogene. The length of the CDR3 is 19 residues.

V is TRBV14 and J is TRBJ2-7, with TRBD2 matching over 10 bases. Unmatched junction bases numbered 5, after V lost 6 bases and J lost 0 bases. The germline V gene encodes CDR1 SGHDN and CDR2 FVKESK. This CDR3 region has 15 residues. CDR3: CASRRTSGNSYEQYF. CDR3 coding DNA: TGTGCCAGCAGACGAACTAGCGGGAACTCCTACGAGCAGTACTTC.

This chain connects TRBV7-2 to TRBJ2-2; a possible D gene is TRBD1 (6 bases). V was trimmed by 5 bases and J by 4 bases, leaving 11 bases between them. Germline V gene data show CDR1 as SGHTA and CDR2 as FQGNSA. The CDR3 extends over 14 amino acids. The CDR3 coding sequence is TGTGCCAGCAGCGGACTCAGGGGCACCGGGGAGCTGTTTTTT. The encoded protein is CASSGLRGTGELFF.

This chain uses TRBV19 with TRBJ2-2; D not certain. The CDR3 loop spans 16 amino acids. The ends were cut back, 5 bases at V and 4 bases at J, with 17 bases in the middle. The germline V gene has CDR1 LNHDA and CDR2 SQIVND (reference sequence). The CDR3 DNA reads TGTGCCAGTAGTCTGACTCGACGGGTAGCCACCGGGGAGCTGTTTTTT. It encodes CASSLTRRVATGELFF.

The gene calls are TRBV11-2 and TRBJ2-7; TRBD2 aligns across 13 bases. In germline, CDR1 is SGHAT, CDR2 FQNNGV. V was pared by 6 bases and J by 3 bases, with 5 bases of the junction left unmatched. The CDR3 covers 15 residues. CDR3 region: CASSRLAGGNYEQYV. The CDR3 nucleotides read TGTGCCAGCAGTCGACTAGCGGGAGGAAACTACGAGCAGTACGTC.

Worth noting for this clone: An end of the junction differs from the germline gene, which may be a read error. This chain joins TRBV5-1 and TRBJ1-3; tentative D call: TRBD1 (6 bases). The CDR3 runs 16 residues. Germline V gene data show CDR1 as SGHRS and CDR2 as YFSETQ. The CDR3 coding sequence is TGCGCCAACAGCAGGGGTGGACTAAGCTCTGGAAACACCATATATTTT. It specifies CANSRGGLSSGNTIYF.